Each of the 17 T cell receptor beta chains below was sequenced from the same sample in a study of PD-L1 blockade in urothelial cancer. Time point specified: peripheral blood 6 weeks after treatment start. The repertoire was sequenced with immunoSEQ multiplex PCR; TCRdb's copy has only in-frame clones and lacks some. The top ten clones hold 2.4% of a sample with 120,000 or so clones, 86% of them seen once. The input for sequencing was PBMCs, taken around atezolizumab (anti-PD-L1) treatment. The source is a man between 50 and 59 years old with urothelial cancer.

The chain has TRBV6-1 and TRBJ2-3; perhaps TRBD2 as D (6 bases). Germline loops: CDR1 MNHNS, CDR2 SASEGT. This CDR3 is 13 amino acids long. Trimming removed 6 bases at V and 7 bases at J, with 14 bases between. This CDR3 reads CASSSARDYTQYF. The CDR3 coding sequence is TGTGCCAGCAGCTCGGCGAGGGACTATACGCAGTATTTT.

The chain links TRBV28 to TRBJ1-1; D may be TRBD1 (5 bases). CDR1 and CDR2 (germline): MDHEN, SYDVKM. Trimming pared 3 bases from V and 8 bases from J, leaving 10 bases between. This CDR3 contains 12 residues. The CDR3 loop is CASSLSDREAFF. The CDR3 DNA follows: TGTGCCAGCAGTTTGTCCGACAGAGAAGCTTTCTTT.

This clone was counted between two and nine times. V usage is TRBV5-4 and J usage is TRBJ2-7; D perhaps matches TRBD2 (7 bases). Germline CDR1 and CDR2: SGHNT and YYREEE (reference sequence). Trimming stripped 6 bases from V and 0 bases from J, with 16 bases between. The CDR3 is 15 residues long. This CDR3 is CASNPGGGSSYEQYF. For the CDR3, the DNA is TGTGCCAGCAACCCCGGGGGCGGGAGCTCCTACGAGCAGTACTTC.

The chain combines TRBV18 with TRBJ1-2, with TRBD1 as a possible D gene (6 bases). This CDR3 contains 14 residues. V lost 2 bases, J lost 3 bases, and 10 bases lay in between. CDR1 is KGHSH and CDR2 is LQKENI in the germline V gene. The CDR3 region is CASSPDRSHYGYTF. CDR3 DNA sequence: TGTGCCAGCTCACCAGACAGGTCCCACTATGGCTACACCTTC.

V usage is TRBV9 and J usage is TRBJ1-6; D is unclear. The CDR3 has 12 residues. Germline CDR1 SGDLS, CDR2 YYNGEE. Trimming shortened V by 2 bases and J by 7 bases, and 4 bases separated the two germline ends. The CDR3, as DNA: TGTGCCAGCAGCGTGGGCAATTCACCCCTCCACTTT. Protein product: CASSVGNSPLHF.

The chain links TRBV27 to TRBJ2-3; 9 bases agree with TRBD2. This CDR3 comprises 14 residues. The J segment lost 4 bases and the V segment lost 5 bases, leaving 4 bases of the junction unmatched. Germline values: CDR1 MNHEY, CDR2 SMNVEV (reference sequence). CDR3 amino acids: CASSVAGVADTQYF. In nucleotides, the CDR3 is TGTGCCAGCAGTGTAGCGGGAGTAGCAGATACGCAGTATTTT.

The rearrangement joins TRBV2 to TRBJ2-5; TRBD1 matches 8 bases. Germline lookup yields CDR1 SNHLY and CDR2 FYNNEI. The CDR3 is made up of 14 amino acids. V dropped 6 bases and J dropped 4; count of bases not matched to a gene: 7. The CDR3 here is CASRPGQERETQYF. CDR3 DNA: TGTGCCAGCAGGCCGGGACAGGAAAGAGAGACCCAGTACTTC. Supplemented by reference TRBV2 and TRBJ2-5, the full variable domain reads EPEVTQTPSHQVTQMGQEVILRCVPISNHLYFYWYRQILGQKVEFLVSFYNNEISEKSEIFDDQFSVERPDGSNFTLKIRSTKLEDSAMYFCASRPGQERETQYFGPGTRLLVL.

The rearrangement links TRBV18 to TRBJ2-1; 8 bases fit TRBD2. The length of the CDR3 is 18 residues. After removal of 3 bases from V and 4 bases from J, the junction contained 14 bases not matched to a gene. Per germline, CDR1 KGHSH and CDR2 LQKENI. This CDR3 reads CASSPGREGILLYNEQFF. CDR3 DNA sequence: TGTGCCAGCTCACCGGGCCGGGAGGGCATCTTGTTGTACAATGAGCAGTTCTTC. Variable domain in full (rest from reference TRBV18 and TRBJ2-1): NAGVMQNPRHLVRRRGQEARLRCSPMKGHSHVYWYRQLPEEGLKFMVYLQKENIIDESGMPKERFSAEFPKEGPSILRIQQVVRGDSAAYFCASSPGREGILLYNEQFFGPGTRLTVL.

This clone was detected only a few times. The CDR3 reads CASSSGTGGQETQYF. The DNA for the CDR3 is TGCGCCAGCAGCTCCGGGACAGGGGGCCAAGAGACCCAGTACTTC. This rearrangement joins TRBV5-1 to TRBJ2-5; 11 bases line up with TRBD1. Germline trimming cut 3 bases from V and 1 base from J; bases unmatched to any gene: 2. The CDR3 is 15 residues long. Germline-derived CDR1 and CDR2 are SGHRS and YFSETQ.

V and J are TRBV11-2 and TRBJ1-6; perhaps TRBD1 as D (6 bases). CDR1 is SGHAT, CDR2 FQNNGV, per germline. The CDR3 has 14 residues. V lost 5 bases and J 7 bases, leaving 12 bases between the germline ends. The CDR3 sequence is CASSPRGGNSPLHF. CDR3 DNA sequence: TGTGCCAGCAGCCCCCGAGGGGGAAATTCACCCCTCCACTTT.

V gene TRBV6-1 combines with J gene TRBJ2-7; 9 bases map to TRBD1. V trimming: 6 bases; J trimming: 3 bases; junction bases outside the gene matches: 6. Germline V lookup: CDR1 MNHNS, CDR2 SASEGT. The CDR3 is 14 amino acids. As DNA, the CDR3 is TGTGCCAGCAGATCCGGGACAGGGATCTACGAGCAGTACTTC. It codes for CASRSGTGIYEQYF.

The chain carries TRBV9 and TRBJ2-7, with 10 bases that match TRBD1. J was trimmed by 2 bases and V by 0 bases; bases with no gene match: 2. The CDR3 is 15 residues long. Germline-derived CDR1 and CDR2 are SGDLS and YYNGEE. CDR3 DNA: TGTGCCAGCAGCGTAGGGGGACAGGGGACCTACGAGCAGTACTTC. It specifies CASSVGGQGTYEQYF.

V and J are TRBV27 and TRBJ1-1; weak D call: TRBD1 (6 bases). Germline-derived CDR1 and CDR2 are MNHEY and SMNVEV (reference sequence). CDR3 length: 12 residues. V shed 8 bases and J shed 4 bases, with 11 bases lying between them. The CDR3, as DNA: TGTGCCAGCGGACTCAGGGGCACTGAAGCTTTCTTT. This codes for CASGLRGTEAFF.

CDR3 amino acids: CASSSTRDQPQHF. In nucleotides, the CDR3 is TGTGCCAGCAGCTCAACCCGGGATCAGCCCCAGCATTTT. The rearrangement joins TRBV7-6 to TRBJ1-5, with D uncertain. The CDR3 has 13 amino acids. In germline, CDR1 is SGHVS, CDR2 FNYEAQ. V was trimmed by 4 bases and J by 5 bases, leaving 9 bases between them.

The CDR3 DNA sequence: TGTGCCAGTAACCCGACAGGTCGTACGCAGCCCCAGCATTTT. Its translation is CASNPTGRTQPQHF. This chain joins TRBV19 and TRBJ1-5, with D possibly matching TRBD1 (6 bases). This CDR3 comprises 14 residues. The germline V gene has CDR1 LNHDA and CDR2 SQIVND (reference sequence). Trimming left V 7 bases short and J 7 bases short, with 17 bases between.

The chain joins TRBV5-1 to TRBJ2-5; 8 bases are a match to TRBD1. The trim removed 4 bases at V and 2 bases at J, leaving 4 bases unmatched. The CDR3 loop spans 14 amino acids. Germline V gene data show CDR1 as SGHRS and CDR2 as YFSETQ. The CDR3 sequence is CASSDTGGQETQYF. The CDR3 region has the DNA TGCGCCAGCAGCGACACAGGGGGGCAAGAGACCCAGTACTTC.

The V and J genes are TRBV19 and TRBJ2-2, with D possibly TRBD1 on 5 matching bases. The germline gives CDR1 LNHDA, CDR2 SQIVND (reference sequence). Trimming stripped 4 bases from V and 2 bases from J, with 8 bases between. The length of the CDR3 is 14 residues. This CDR3 reads CASSNQGNTGELFF. In DNA, the CDR3 is TGTGCCAGTAGTAACCAGGGAAACACCGGGGAGCTGTTTTTT.